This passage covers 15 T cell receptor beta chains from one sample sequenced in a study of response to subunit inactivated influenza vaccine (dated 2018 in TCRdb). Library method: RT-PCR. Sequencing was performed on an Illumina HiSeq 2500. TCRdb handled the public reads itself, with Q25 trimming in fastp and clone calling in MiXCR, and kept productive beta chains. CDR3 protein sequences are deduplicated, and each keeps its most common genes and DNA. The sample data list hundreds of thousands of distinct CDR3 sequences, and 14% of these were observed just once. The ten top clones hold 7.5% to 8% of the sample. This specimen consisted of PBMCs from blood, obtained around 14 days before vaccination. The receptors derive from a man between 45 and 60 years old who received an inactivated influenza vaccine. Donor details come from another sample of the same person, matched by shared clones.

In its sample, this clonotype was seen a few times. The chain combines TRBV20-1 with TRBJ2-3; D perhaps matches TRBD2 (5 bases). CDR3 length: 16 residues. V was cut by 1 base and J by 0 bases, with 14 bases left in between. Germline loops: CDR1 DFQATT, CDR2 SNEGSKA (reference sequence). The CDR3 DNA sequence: TGCAGTGCTAGAGGTTTGGTAGCGACTAGCACAGATACGCAGTATTTT. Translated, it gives CSARGLVATSTDTQYF.

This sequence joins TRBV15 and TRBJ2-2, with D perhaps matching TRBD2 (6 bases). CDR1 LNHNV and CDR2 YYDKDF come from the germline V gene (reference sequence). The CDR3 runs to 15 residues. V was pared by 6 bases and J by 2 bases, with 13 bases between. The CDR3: CATRAGRGNTGELFF. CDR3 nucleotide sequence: TGTGCCACCAGGGCTGGGCGGGGTAACACCGGGGAGCTGTTTTTT.

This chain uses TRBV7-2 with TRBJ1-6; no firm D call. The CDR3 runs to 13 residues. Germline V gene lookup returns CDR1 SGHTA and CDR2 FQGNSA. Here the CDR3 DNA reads TGTGGAGGCCGGAGCTCCTATAATTCACCCCTCCACTTT. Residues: CGGRSSYNSPLHF.

CDR3 loop: CASSLLQGDYGYTF. The CDR3 nucleotides are TGTGCCAGCAGCTTATTACAGGGTGACTATGGCTACACCTTC. V and J are TRBV7-8 and TRBJ1-2, with D perhaps matching TRBD1 (6 bases). Germline CDR1 SGHVS, CDR2 FQNEAQ. Trimming removed 2 bases from V and 3 bases from J, with 10 bases in between. This CDR3 is 14 amino acids long.

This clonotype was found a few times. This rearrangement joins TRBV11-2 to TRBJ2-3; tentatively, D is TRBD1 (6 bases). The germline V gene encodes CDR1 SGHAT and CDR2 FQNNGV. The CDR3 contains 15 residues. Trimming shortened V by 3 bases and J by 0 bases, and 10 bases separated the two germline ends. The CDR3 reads CASSFKGQSTDTQYF. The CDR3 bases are TGTGCCAGCAGCTTTAAAGGACAGAGCACAGATACGCAGTATTTT.

The CDR3 is CASSQAMSGRPPYEQYF. The CDR3 bases are TGTGCCAGCAGCCAAGCGATGAGCGGTCGACCACCCTACGAGCAGTACTTC. J is TRBJ2-7 and V is TRBV3-1; tentatively, D is TRBD2 (5 bases). Germline V gene data show CDR1 as LGHDT and CDR2 as YNNKEL (reference sequence). The V gene lost 1 base and the J gene lost 2 bases, with 18 bases spanning the gap. The CDR3 sequence is 17 residues long.

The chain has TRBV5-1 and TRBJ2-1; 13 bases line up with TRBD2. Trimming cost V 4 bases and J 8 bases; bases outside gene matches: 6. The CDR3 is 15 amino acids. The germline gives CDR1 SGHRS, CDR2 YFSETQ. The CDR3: CASSTLLAGGDEQFF. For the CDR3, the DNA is TGCGCCAGCAGCACCTTACTAGCGGGAGGGGATGAGCAGTTCTTC.

The CDR3 reads CASSETSGGAYEQYF. CDR3 nucleotide sequence: TGTGCCAGCAGCGAAACTAGCGGGGGGGCCTACGAGCAGTACTTC. The chain is built from TRBV11-2 and TRBJ2-7; 13 bases align to TRBD2. With 5 bases clipped from V and 2 bases from J, the junction kept 3 bases outside the gene matches. CDR1 is SGHAT, CDR2 FQNNGV, per germline. The CDR3 loop spans 15 amino acids.

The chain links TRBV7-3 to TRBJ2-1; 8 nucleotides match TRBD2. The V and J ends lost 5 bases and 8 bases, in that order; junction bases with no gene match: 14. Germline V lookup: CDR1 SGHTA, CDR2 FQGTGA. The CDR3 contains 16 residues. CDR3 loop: CASSETGPGTRDEQFF. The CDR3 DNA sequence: TGTGCCAGCAGCGAAACCGGACCGGGGACTAGGGATGAGCAGTTCTTC.

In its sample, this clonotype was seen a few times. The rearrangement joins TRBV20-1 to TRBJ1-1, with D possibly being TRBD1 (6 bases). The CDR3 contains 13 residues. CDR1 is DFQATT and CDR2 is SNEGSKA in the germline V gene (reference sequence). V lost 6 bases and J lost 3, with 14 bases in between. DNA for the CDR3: TGCAGTGCATTTGGGGGGGCTTACACTGAAGCTTTCTTT. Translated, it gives CSAFGGAYTEAFF.

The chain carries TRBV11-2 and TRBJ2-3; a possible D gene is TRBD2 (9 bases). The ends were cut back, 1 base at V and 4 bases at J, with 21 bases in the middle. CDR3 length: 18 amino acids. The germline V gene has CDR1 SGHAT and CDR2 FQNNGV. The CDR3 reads CASSLVQGALAGSDTQYF. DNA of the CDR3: TGTGCCAGCAGCTTAGTCCAGGGGGCTCTAGCGGGGTCAGATACGCAGTATTTT.

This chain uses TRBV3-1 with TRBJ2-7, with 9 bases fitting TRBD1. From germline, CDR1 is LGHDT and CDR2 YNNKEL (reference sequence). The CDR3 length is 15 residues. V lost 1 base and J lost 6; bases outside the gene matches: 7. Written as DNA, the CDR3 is TGTGCCAGCAGCCAAGGAGGGACAGGGAGGGCCGAGCAGTACTTC. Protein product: CASSQGGTGRAEQYF.

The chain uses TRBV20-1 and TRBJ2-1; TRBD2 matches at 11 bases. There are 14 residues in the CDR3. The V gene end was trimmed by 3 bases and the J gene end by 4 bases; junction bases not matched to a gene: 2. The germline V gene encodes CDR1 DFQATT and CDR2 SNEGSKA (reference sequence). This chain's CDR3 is CSASRLAGYNEQFF. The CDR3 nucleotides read TGCAGTGCTAGCCGACTAGCGGGGTACAATGAGCAGTTCTTC.

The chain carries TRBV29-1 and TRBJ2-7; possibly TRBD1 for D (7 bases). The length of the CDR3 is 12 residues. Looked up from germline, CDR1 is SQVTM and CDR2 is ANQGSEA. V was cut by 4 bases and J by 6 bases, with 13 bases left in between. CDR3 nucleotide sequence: TGCAGCGTTGTTGGGCAGGGGGGCGAGCAGTACTTC. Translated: CSVVGQGGEQYF.

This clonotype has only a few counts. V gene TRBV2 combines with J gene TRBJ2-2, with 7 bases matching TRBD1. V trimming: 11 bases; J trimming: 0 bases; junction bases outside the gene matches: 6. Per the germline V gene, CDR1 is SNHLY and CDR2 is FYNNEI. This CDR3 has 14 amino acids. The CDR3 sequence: CADSTGTNTGELFF. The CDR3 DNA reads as TGTGCCGATTCGACAGGGACGAACACCGGGGAGCTGTTTTTT.